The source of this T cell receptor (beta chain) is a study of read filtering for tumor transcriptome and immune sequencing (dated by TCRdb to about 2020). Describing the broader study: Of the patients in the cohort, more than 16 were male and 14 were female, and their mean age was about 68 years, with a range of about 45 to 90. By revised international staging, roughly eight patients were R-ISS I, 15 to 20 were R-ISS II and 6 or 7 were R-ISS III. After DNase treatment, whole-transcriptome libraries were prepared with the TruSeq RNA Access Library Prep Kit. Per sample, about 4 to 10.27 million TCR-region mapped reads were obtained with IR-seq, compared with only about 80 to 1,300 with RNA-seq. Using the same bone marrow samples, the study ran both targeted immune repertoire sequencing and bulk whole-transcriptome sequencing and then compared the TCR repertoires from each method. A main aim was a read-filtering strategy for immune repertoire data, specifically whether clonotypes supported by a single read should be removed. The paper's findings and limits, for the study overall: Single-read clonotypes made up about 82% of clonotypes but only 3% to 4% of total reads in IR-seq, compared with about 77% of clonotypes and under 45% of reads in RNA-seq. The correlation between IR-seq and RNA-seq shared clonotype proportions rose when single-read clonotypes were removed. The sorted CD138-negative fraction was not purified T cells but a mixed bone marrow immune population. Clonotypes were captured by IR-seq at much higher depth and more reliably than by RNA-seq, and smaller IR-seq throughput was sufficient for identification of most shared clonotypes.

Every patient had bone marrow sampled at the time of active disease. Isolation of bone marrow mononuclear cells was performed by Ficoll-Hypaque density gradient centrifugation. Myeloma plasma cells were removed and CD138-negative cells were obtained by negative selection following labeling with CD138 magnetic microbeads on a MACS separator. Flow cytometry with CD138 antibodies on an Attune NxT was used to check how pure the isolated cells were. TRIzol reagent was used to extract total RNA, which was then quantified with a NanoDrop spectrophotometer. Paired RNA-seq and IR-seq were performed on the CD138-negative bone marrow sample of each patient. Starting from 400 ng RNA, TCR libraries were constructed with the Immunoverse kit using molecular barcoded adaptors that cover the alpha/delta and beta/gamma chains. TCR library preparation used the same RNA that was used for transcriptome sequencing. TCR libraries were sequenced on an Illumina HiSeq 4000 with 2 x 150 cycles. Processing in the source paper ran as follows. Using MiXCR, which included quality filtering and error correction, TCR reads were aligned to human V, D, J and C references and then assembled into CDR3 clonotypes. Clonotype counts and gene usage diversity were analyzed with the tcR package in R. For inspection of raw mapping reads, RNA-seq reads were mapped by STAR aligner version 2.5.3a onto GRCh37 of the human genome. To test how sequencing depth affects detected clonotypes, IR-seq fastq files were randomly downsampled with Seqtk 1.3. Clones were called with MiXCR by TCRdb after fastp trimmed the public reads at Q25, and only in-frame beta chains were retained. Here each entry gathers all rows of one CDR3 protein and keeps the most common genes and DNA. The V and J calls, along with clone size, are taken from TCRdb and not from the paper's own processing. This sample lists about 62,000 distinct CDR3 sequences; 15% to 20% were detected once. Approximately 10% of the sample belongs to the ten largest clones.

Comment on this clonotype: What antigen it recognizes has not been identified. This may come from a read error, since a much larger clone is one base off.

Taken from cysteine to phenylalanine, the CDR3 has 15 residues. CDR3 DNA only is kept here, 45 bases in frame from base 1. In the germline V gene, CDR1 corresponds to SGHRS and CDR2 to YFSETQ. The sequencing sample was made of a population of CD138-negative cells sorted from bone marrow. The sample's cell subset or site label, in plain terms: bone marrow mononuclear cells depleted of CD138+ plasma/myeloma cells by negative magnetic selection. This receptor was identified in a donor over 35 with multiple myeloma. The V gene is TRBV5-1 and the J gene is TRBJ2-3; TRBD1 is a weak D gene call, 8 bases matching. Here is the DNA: TGCGTCAGCAGCGGGGACAGGTCCCGCACAGATACGCAGTATTTT. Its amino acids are CVSSGDRSRTDTQYF.